This T cell receptor beta chain was profiled in a study of immune evolution from preneoplasia to lung adenocarcinoma (dated by TCRdb to the early 2020s). As for the study more broadly: HLA loss of heterozygosity was found in more than 5.5% of AIS, roughly 15% of MIA and about a third of ADC lesions, and in no AAH lesions. The study combined immune gene expression, TCR sequencing and multiplex immunofluorescence to profile immune contexture across lung adenocarcinoma precursors and invasive adenocarcinoma. Resected precursor lesions (AAH, AIS, MIA) and invasive adenocarcinomas were compared against paired morphologically normal lung tissue. Sample size was based on specimen availability rather than a prior power calculation. The immune data were integrated with whole exome sequencing and methylation data obtained from the same cohort of nodules. The overall cohort comprised under 70 patients with pulmonary nodules who underwent surgical resection. TCR sequencing data were obtained from more than 45 patients. The study reported that roughly 110 samples were used for TCR sequencing. POLYSOLVER was used to infer class I HLA alleles from exome data, and LOHHLA was used to detect allele-specific HLA loss. What the work shows at the level of the full study, not this receptor alone: Because all patients came from Japan and China, whether the findings apply to Western populations was uncertain. The findings reflected association rather than direct causation, and larger cohorts with long-term follow-up and longitudinal biopsies were considered necessary. Normal lung had the highest top T cell clone frequencies, which appeared to decline progressively from AAH through AIS, MIA and invasive adenocarcinoma. Clonality was highest in normal lung, while later-stage lesions appeared to have lower clonality but higher T cell density and diversity. The highest T cell clonality was observed in KRAS-mutant nodules compared with EGFR-mutant or double wild-type lesions.

Using the immunoSEQ hsTCRbeta Kit, TCR beta CDR3 regions were sequenced from DNA. As for how the authors treated the data: The ImmunoSEQ Analyzer was used to analyse the TCR sequencing data. T cell clonality was defined as 1 minus Pielou's evenness computed on productive rearrangements. T cell diversity was measured with the inverse Simpson index on productive templates. T cell density was defined as TCR beta template counts normalized to usable DNA, with usable DNA estimated by amplification and sequencing of housekeeping genes. TCR metrics were compared across histologic stages using two-sided Kruskal-Wallis tests. TCRdb mirrors the immuneACCESS table, restricted to in-frame sequences. Some clones are absent from its copies; in checked studies, under half trace to an unresolved V gene, and the reason for the others is unknown. V and J calls and clone size follow that table, whereas D and trimming were derived from the DNA. The sample has 1,700 or so clones on record, approximately 73% of them singletons. The top ten hold less than 15% of the sample.

A word on this clone: The antigen this receptor binds is unknown. No base quality information exists; no much larger clone differs at one position.

The patients had resection in Japan or China between 2014 and 2017. Two lung cancer pathologists independently confirmed the histologic diagnosis of each case on H&E slides. For nucleic acid extraction, premalignant or tumor cells were enriched by macro-dissection following pathologic assessment. FFPE tissue was used for DNA isolation with the AllPrep DNA/RNA FFPE Kit. Including cysteine and phenylalanine, the CDR3 has 14 amino acids. The kept DNA is CDR3 alone, 42 bases in frame from the first base. CDR1 and CDR2, per the germline V gene (reference sequence), are LNHNV and YYDKDF. The V end loses 2 bases and the J end loses 2 bases, and a stretch of 10 bases separates them.

This receptor was obtained from a person aged 55-79 years with lung adenocarcinoma. The chain is encoded by TRBV15 joined to TRBJ2-7; the D segment could be TRBD2, given 5 matching bases. Sequenced material: FFPE minimally invasive lung adenocarcinoma tissue. According to the study, the label for this sample's cell subset or site signals: micro-invasive lung adenocarcinoma (MIA). The CDR3 region has the sequence CATSRQDGTYEQYF. The DNA sequence is TGTGCCACCAGCAGACAGGACGGGACCTACGAGCAGTACTTC.